Presented here are 11 T cell receptor beta chains from one specimen sequenced in a study of blood T cell repertoires in COVID-19. The method was immunoSEQ multiplex PCR; TCRdb's version includes in-frame clones alone and lacks a portion of them. This table holds around 170,000 clones, about four fifths found once. The sequenced sample consisted of peripheral blood. These receptors came from a man aged 65 to 85 with active or convalescent COVID-19.

The V call is TRBV12-3 or TRBV12-4, the J call TRBJ1-2; 7 positions match TRBD1. The junction had 6 bases not matched to a gene; V was cut back by 6 bases and J by 8 bases. CDR3 length: 12 residues. The CDR3 is CASSTDREGYTF. The CDR3 bases are TGTGCCAGCAGCACCGACAGGGAAGGCTACACCTTC.

This clone appeared once. The CDR3 DNA is TGTGCCAGCAGTGAATGGCAGGGGAGCCAGCCCCAGCATTTT. Amino acids: CASSEWQGSQPQHF. J is TRBJ1-5 and V is TRBV2, with D tentatively TRBD1 (6 bases). This CDR3 has 14 residues. V was clipped by 2 bases and J by 7 bases, with 12 bases between them. CDR1 and CDR2 (germline): SNHLY, FYNNEI.

V and J are TRBV6-2 or TRBV6-3 and TRBJ2-7, with D hard to call. The CDR3 covers 11 residues. The germline V and J ends were trimmed by 5 bases and 4 bases, with 6 bases remaining between them. Germline V lookup: CDR1 MNHEY, CDR2 SVGEGT. The CDR3 bases are TGTGCCAGCAGTGTCAATTACGAGCAGTACTTC. Amino acids: CASSVNYEQYF.

A single count supports this clone. The chain links TRBV5-4 to TRBJ2-3, with no clear D. From germline, CDR1 is SGHNT and CDR2 YYREEE (reference sequence). The CDR3 loop spans 14 amino acids. The ends were cut back, 0 bases at V and 4 bases at J, with 9 bases in the middle. The CDR3 protein is CASSLEVASDTQYF. In DNA form, the CDR3 reads TGTGCCAGCAGCTTGGAGGTAGCTTCAGATACGCAGTATTTT. Together with reference TRBV5-4 and TRBJ2-3, the CDR3 gives the full variable domain: ETGVTQSPTHLIKTRGQQVTLRCSSQSGHNTVSWYQQALGQGPQFIFQYYREEENGRGNFPPRFSGLQFPNYSSELNVNALELDDSALYLCASSLEVASDTQYFGPGTRLTVL.

Comment on this clone: Other DNA sequences of this sample code for an identical CDR3. CDR3 nucleotide sequence: TGTGCCAGTAGTAAACGACAGGGAAATGAAAAACTGTTTTTT. It specifies CASSKRQGNEKLFF. This rearrangement joins TRBV19 to TRBJ1-4; 7 bases line up with TRBD1. V was pared by 4 bases and J by 5 bases, with 4 bases of the junction left unmatched. CDR1 and CDR2 (germline): LNHDA, SQIVND (reference sequence). The CDR3 extends over 14 amino acids.

The chain uses TRBV7-9 and TRBJ2-1, with D possibly being TRBD1 (5 bases). The V and J ends lost 5 bases and 5 bases respectively, with 13 bases between them. CDR1 is SEHNR, CDR2 FQNEAQ, per germline (reference sequence). This CDR3 contains 14 residues. The CDR3, as DNA: TGTGCCAGCAGCCTGTGGGGCGGTGACAATGAGCAGTTCTTC. As protein: CASSLWGGDNEQFF.

The chain links TRBV24-1 to TRBJ2-1; D is possibly TRBD2 (5 bases). The CDR3 is 16 amino acids. Germline V gene sequence: CDR1 KGHDR, CDR2 SFDVKD. Trimming cost V 2 bases and J 7 bases, with 17 bases left between them. The CDR3 region is CATSDSASRRTNEQFF. The CDR3 DNA is TGTGCCACCAGTGATTCTGCTAGCCGGAGAACGAATGAGCAGTTCTTC.

CDR3 in amino acids: CAWSWTGMGTEAFF. The CDR3 DNA reads as TGTGCCTGGAGTTGGACAGGGATGGGGACTGAAGCTTTCTTT. The chain carries TRBV30 and TRBJ1-1; 8 positions match TRBD1. The V gene end was trimmed by 2 bases and the J gene end by 5 bases; junction bases not matched to a gene: 7. Germline V gene lookup returns CDR1 GTSNPN and CDR2 SVGIG (reference sequence). The CDR3 runs 14 residues.

The chain employs TRBV2 and TRBJ1-2, with a tentative D call TRBD1 (6 bases). This CDR3 comprises 14 residues. Germline-derived CDR1 and CDR2 are SNHLY and FYNNEI. Trimming stripped 6 bases from V and 6 bases from J, with 17 bases between. CDR3 in amino acids: CASSSLGGHDGYTF. CDR3 in DNA: TGTGCCAGCAGCTCCCTTGGGGGACACGATGGCTACACCTTC.

The genes are TRBV6-5 and TRBJ1-1; D possibly corresponds to TRBD1 (6 bases). Deletions cut 4 bases from V and 2 bases from J, with 17 bases between. The CDR3 has 16 amino acids. The germline V gene has CDR1 MNHEY and CDR2 SVGAGI. The CDR3 region has the DNA TGTGCCAGCAGTTCAGGGGCCGGCGCGGGTAACACTGAAGCTTTCTTT. This translates into CASSSGAGAGNTEAFF.

CDR3 DNA: TGTGCCAGCAGCTGGGGGACAGGGACGGATCAGCCCCAGCATTTT. It is translated as CASSWGTGTDQPQHF. The chain recombines TRBV5-4 with TRBJ1-5, with 9 bases fitting TRBD1. The V gene's germline CDR1 is SGHNT and CDR2 YYREEE (reference sequence). The CDR3 runs 15 residues. J was trimmed by 5 bases and V by 3 bases; bases with no gene match: 6.